This T cell receptor (beta chain) was recorded in a study of cytomegalovirus exposure and HLA in healthy donors. Study-wide points: Later analysis identified 16,951 TCR beta sequences associated with HLA alleles, using a false discovery rate threshold of 0.05. The majority of CMV-associated TCR beta chains were reported as apparently HLA-restricted in a later analysis. CMV antigen specificity of three CMV-associated chains was confirmed in vitro.

13 Jbeta primers and 60 Vbeta primers were used for the PCR. This table comes from immunoSEQ multiplex PCR, and its TCRdb copy is limited to in-frame clones, with some not included. The sample shows 150,000 to 200,000 clones, 70% to 90% of them seen only once. On this clone: As yet, its antigen is unknown.

V gave up 5 bases and J gave up 1 base; unmatched junction bases: 5. Looked up from germline, CDR1 is SGHVS and CDR2 is FNYEAQ. The CDR3 is made up of 16 amino acids. This TCR was sampled from a man aged 18 to 30 in good health and CMV-seropositive. What was sequenced was PBMCs. The rearrangement joins TRBV7-6 to TRBJ2-5; 12 bases agree with TRBD2. In DNA, the CDR3 is TGTGCCAGCAGCCCGACTAGCGGGGGCCCCCAAGAGACCCAGTACTTC. Its protein is CASSPTSGGPQETQYF.